This T cell receptor (beta chain) is drawn from a study of blood T cell repertoires in COVID-19. Study overall: Samples came from the United States, Italy and Spain, spanning acute and convalescent COVID-19.

Some clones are missing from TCRdb's copy, which holds only in-frame ones; the method was immunoSEQ multiplex PCR. The repertoire consists of fewer than 250,000 clones, with 89% occurring once and the leading ten covering around 4.8%. In this sample, this clone turned up a few times. The CDR3 has 12 residues. CDR1 and CDR2 from the germline V gene are SGHAT and FQNNGV. V lost 4 bases and J 4 bases, leaving 7 bases between the germline ends. Sequenced: peripheral blood. This rearrangement joins TRBV11-2 to TRBJ2-5, with unresolved D. This clonotype originated in a woman in her 40s with acute or convalescent COVID-19. CDR3 coding DNA: TGTGCCAGCAGCTCCCGACTAGAGACCCAGTACTTC. Its protein product is CASSSRLETQYF.